Listed below are T cell receptor beta chains from one sample, sequenced in a study of blood T cell repertoires in COVID-19. Sequencing used immunoSEQ multiplex PCR; TCRdb keeps in-frame clones, though not all of them. The top ten hold roughly 1.9% of the sample, which has about 440,000 clones, roughly 85% seen once. What was sequenced was PBMCs or T cells enriched from blood (not recorded which). The receptors were sampled from a woman aged 18-29 years with acute COVID-19. Both conserved end residues are trimmed from each CDR3. Fields, in order: CDR3 protein, V gene.

cdr3_aa: ASRGVLAGRVH
v_call: TRBV7-2

cdr3_aa: ASSLAGAGWPQH
v_call: TRBV28

cdr3_aa: ASSERAGGVNNNEQF
v_call: TRBV7-8

cdr3_aa: ASVRPGLAGGFSEQF
v_call: TRBV10-1

cdr3_aa: ASSPLGLAGGHEQF
v_call: TRBV5-1

cdr3_aa: ASSSRTGREEQY
v_call: TRBV7-2

cdr3_aa: ASSPLAGLEKLF
v_call: TRBV7-2

cdr3_aa: ATSDLYAGHNEQF
v_call: TRBV24-1

cdr3_aa: ASSPLADTEAF
v_call: TRBV18

cdr3_aa: ASSQGLTNSPLH
v_call: TRBV28

cdr3_aa: ASSTRLAVYEQY
v_call: TRBV19

cdr3_aa: ASSSEPGHPNQPQH
v_call: TRBV27

cdr3_aa: ASSIRGDTYEQY
v_call: TRBV13

cdr3_aa: ASKQVGYT
v_call: TRBV2

cdr3_aa: ASSNKTGTGVNEQF
v_call: TRBV21-1

cdr3_aa: ASSSDGSGETQY
v_call: TRBV28

cdr3_aa: ASSLNRFPSWNTEAF
v_call: TRBV18

cdr3_aa: SASHRGLVSYEQY
v_call: TRBV20-1

cdr3_aa: ASSQLVQGNSPLH
v_call: TRBV4-1

cdr3_aa: ASRTGMNYGYT
v_call: TRBV6-5

cdr3_aa: ASSEVGGLSYANYGYT
v_call: TRBV6-1

cdr3_aa: ASSPLREDEKLF
v_call: TRBV6-7

cdr3_aa: ASSSAAGYEQY
v_call: TRBV6-5

cdr3_aa: ASSLGIGNEQF
v_call: TRBV7-3

cdr3_aa: ASSKESPGTNYGYT
v_call: TRBV21-1

cdr3_aa: ASRLSRDHATNEKLF
v_call: TRBV28

cdr3_aa: ASSHPPGLAGVGDNEQF
v_call: TRBV4-1

cdr3_aa: ASRRTGRDGELF
v_call: TRBV3-1/TRBV3-2

cdr3_aa: ASSVRTGAANSPLH
v_call: TRBV9

cdr3_aa: ASSPTGSETQY
v_call: TRBV5-1

cdr3_aa: ASSYLRGEQY
v_call: TRBV6-5

cdr3_aa: ASSRRGTGLVTGELF
v_call: TRBV3-1/TRBV3-2

cdr3_aa: ASSPDRVYEQY
v_call: TRBV18

cdr3_aa: ASSQEGTLGNEKLF
v_call: TRBV4-3

cdr3_aa: ASSSGGTNEKLF
v_call: TRBV28

cdr3_aa: SASDTSGQAYEQY
v_call: TRBV20-1

cdr3_aa: ASSPQPGGTSGLNEQY
v_call: TRBV14

cdr3_aa: ATSDLGLGPTEAF
v_call: TRBV24-1

cdr3_aa: ASSQDQDEQY
v_call: TRBV4-3

cdr3_aa: ASSPSGLGYGDEQF
v_call: TRBV5-5

cdr3_aa: ASSLGGAGGELF
v_call: TRBV5-6